Listed below are T cell receptor beta chains from one sample, sequenced in a study of radiotherapy plus CTLA-4 blockade in lung cancer. The table came from immunoSEQ multiplex PCR; TCRdb's copy has only in-frame clones and leaves some out. Of about 28,000 clones listed, over 60% are singletons. The input for sequencing was peripheral blood, taken from a patient treated with radiotherapy plus ipilimumab. The receptor set was obtained from a human donor with non-small cell lung cancer that progressed on radiotherapy plus ipilimumab. Both conserved end residues are part of each CDR3. The D gene is left open where the match is weak. Clone size, where shown, is once, few, many, or a class for clones that have expanded.

V gene	D gene	J gene	clone size	CDR3 DNA	CDR3 protein
TRBV6-1	.	TRBJ1-1	.	TGTGCCAGCCCCGGGGATCTGAACACTGAAGCTTTCTTT	CASPGDLNTEAFF
TRBV15	TRBD1	TRBJ1-4	.	TGTGCCACCAGCATGCTACAGGGGGGCGCAGAAAAACTGTTTTTT	CATSMLQGGAEKLFF
TRBV30	.	TRBJ2-6	few	TGTGCCTGGAGCCGGGACTCTGGGGCCAACGTCCTGACTTTC	CAWSRDSGANVLTF
TRBV27	.	TRBJ1-1	few	TGTGCCAGCAGTGACAGGTTGTGGACTGAAGCTTTCTTT	CASSDRLWTEAFF
TRBV18	.	TRBJ2-2	.	TGTGCCAGCTCCTCAAGCACCGGGGAGCTGTTTTTT	CASSSSTGELFF
TRBV28	.	TRBJ1-5	.	TGTGCCAGCAGTTTAGCAGGGCAGAACAATCAGCCCCAGCATTTT	CASSLAGQNNQPQHF
TRBV11-2	TRBD1	TRBJ2-7	.	TGTGCCAGCAGCTCGGACAGGGACGAGCAGTACTTC	CASSSDRDEQYF
TRBV10-3	.	TRBJ2-7	few	TGTGCCATCAGTGATCGGAATATCCGGACATACGAGCAGTACTTC	CAISDRNIRTYEQYF
TRBV27	.	TRBJ1-1	.	TGTGCCAGCAGTTTCGGCAGGGCCGTTGTCACTGAAGCTTTCTTT	CASSFGRAVVTEAFF
TRBV28	.	TRBJ1-4	.	TGTGCCAGCAGTCCGGCAACTAATGAAAAACTGTTTTTT	CASSPATNEKLFF
TRBV5-1	.	TRBJ2-5	.	TGCGCCAGCAGCGGGGGCACCCAAGAGACCCAGTACTTC	CASSGGTQETQYF
TRBV28	.	TRBJ1-3	.	TGTGCCAGCAGTTGGACAGTGGACTACTCTGGAAACACCATATATTTT	CASSWTVDYSGNTIYF
TRBV28	.	TRBJ2-3	.	TGTGCCAGCAGCCTAAGCGGAATAGGAAGCACAGATACGCAGTATTTT	CASSLSGIGSTDTQYF
TRBV4-1	.	TRBJ1-2	.	TGCGCCAGCAGCCAAGAAGACCCCAGGAACTATGGCTACACCTTC	CASSQEDPRNYGYTF
TRBV6-5	TRBD2	TRBJ2-7	once	TGTGCCAGCATTCGGACTAGCGGTTACTCCTACGAGCAGTACTTC	CASIRTSGYSYEQYF
TRBV18	TRBD1	TRBJ2-1	.	TGTGCCAGCTCACCAATCCGGGACAGGGATGATGAGCAGTTCTTC	CASSPIRDRDDEQFF
TRBV20-1	.	TRBJ2-4	.	TGCAGTGCTAGCCGGAACATTCAGTACTTC	CSASRNIQYF
TRBV9	.	TRBJ1-1	.	TGTGCCAGCAGCGTAGAGGATGGGAACACTGAAGCTTTCTTT	CASSVEDGNTEAFF
TRBV6-1	.	TRBJ1-1	once	TGTGCCAGCAGTCCAACAGTGAACACTGAAGCTTTCTTT	CASSPTVNTEAFF
TRBV9	.	TRBJ1-1	.	TGTGCCAGCAGCGGCGAAGGGGAGAACACTGAAGCTTTCTTT	CASSGEGENTEAFF
TRBV5-1	TRBD2	TRBJ2-7	few	TGCGCCAGCAGCGAGCGAAGCGGGAGGCCAAGCTCCTACGAGCAGTACTTC	CASSERSGRPSSYEQYF
TRBV19	.	TRBJ2-3	.	TGTGCCAGTAGTATGGGGGGCTACTCCACAGATACGCAGTATTTT	CASSMGGYSTDTQYF
TRBV4-1	TRBD1	TRBJ1-5	.	TGCGCCAGCAGCCCGGACAGGGGGGATCAGCCCCAGCATTTT	CASSPDRGDQPQHF
TRBV29-1	TRBD2	TRBJ2-7	.	TGCAGCGTTGGGCCCCCGACTAGCGGGAGCTACGAGCAGTACTTC	CSVGPPTSGSYEQYF
TRBV28	.	TRBJ2-7	.	TGTGCCAGCAGTTTGGGGAATGCCTACGAGCAGTACTTC	CASSLGNAYEQYF
TRBV9	.	TRBJ1-2	.	TGTGCCAGCAGTTCACTGGGGGGCTACACCTTC	CASSSLGGYTF
TRBV19	.	TRBJ2-7	.	TGTGCCAGTACCCAAAGGGACACTTACCTAGGGTTACACGAGCAGTACTTC	CASTQRDTYLGLHEQYF
TRBV27	TRBD2	TRBJ2-1	.	TGTGCCAGCAGTTTATCGGCGACTAGCGGTGAGCAGTTCTTC	CASSLSATSGEQFF
TRBV10-3	TRBD2	TRBJ2-5	.	TGTGCCATCAGTGAGCCGTCACTGACTAGCGCTTGGGAGACCCAGTACTTC	CAISEPSLTSAWETQYF
TRBV5-1	.	TRBJ1-4	.	TGCGCCAGCAGCGTGGGGGACCGAGCTAATGAAAAACTGTTTTTT	CASSVGDRANEKLFF
TRBV28	.	TRBJ1-5	.	TGTGCCAGCAGTTTATTTGGCAGGATCACATATAGCAATCAGCCCCAGCATTTT	CASSLFGRITYSNQPQHF
TRBV6-5	TRBD1	TRBJ1-5	.	TGTGCCAGCAGTGAAGGGACAGGGTTTCAGCCCCAGCATTTT	CASSEGTGFQPQHF
TRBV6-5	TRBD1	TRBJ1-2	.	TGTGCCAGCAGACCCCGACAGGGGAGATACTATGGCTACACCTTC	CASRPRQGRYYGYTF
TRBV9	.	TRBJ1-3	.	TGTGCCAGCAGCGTAGGAACAGGGACGGCTGGAAACACCATATATTTT	CASSVGTGTAGNTIYF
TRBV28	.	TRBJ1-3	.	TGTGCCAGCAGTTTGGCCACTTTAGGGGATTGGCGTAGTGGTGGAAACACCATATATTTT	CASSLATLGDWRSGGNTIYF
TRBV2	.	TRBJ1-5	once	TGTGCCAGCAGTCCCTCCGGGGGCGGGGGCAATCAGCCCCAGCATTTT	CASSPSGGGGNQPQHF
TRBV13	TRBD1	TRBJ1-1	.	TGTGCCAGCAGCTTCAGGGGGCGAATGAACACTGAAGCTTTCTTT	CASSFRGRMNTEAFF
TRBV2	TRBD1	TRBJ2-1	few	TGTGCCAGCAGTGATACAGGGGTTGGGGACTACAATGAGCAGTTCTTC	CASSDTGVGDYNEQFF
TRBV5-5	.	TRBJ2-7	.	TGTGCCAGCAGCTTGGAACGGGTGCAGCAGTACTTC	CASSLERVQQYF
TRBV7-2	.	TRBJ2-5	.	TGTGCCAGCAGCTCCCTACAAGAGACCCAGTACTTC	CASSSLQETQYF
TRBV11-3	TRBD1	TRBJ1-1	.	TGTGCCAGCTCGACAGGGGGGTCTGAAGCTTTCTTT	CASSTGGSEAFF
TRBV2	.	TRBJ1-2	.	TGTGCCAGCAGGCGTGACACTAACTATGGCTACACCTTC	CASRRDTNYGYTF
TRBV6-6	.	TRBJ1-2	.	TGTGCCAGTTTGAATCGACCGGGCGGGGGATATGGCTACACCTTC	CASLNRPGGGYGYTF
TRBV9	.	TRBJ2-2	.	TGTGCCAGCAGCGGGGCAGTCGGGGAGCTGTTTTTT	CASSGAVGELFF
TRBV28	.	TRBJ2-7	few	TGTGCCAGCAGTCCCCTTTTGTACGAGCAGTACTTC	CASSPLLYEQYF
TRBV4-1	TRBD1	TRBJ1-1	.	TGCGCCAGCAGCCAAGGGCCAGGGGGGATGAACACTGAAGCTTTCTTT	CASSQGPGGMNTEAFF
TRBV28	.	TRBJ2-5	.	TGTGCCAGCGGTGGCCAGGGAGAGACCCAGTACTTC	CASGGQGETQYF
TRBV6-1	.	TRBJ1-5	.	TGTGCCAGCAGTGTATCCGGGACCATGGGCAATCAGCCCCAGCATTTT	CASSVSGTMGNQPQHF
TRBV11-1	.	TRBJ2-5	once	TGTGCCAGCAGCTTAGGGAGGGTCCAAGAGACCCAGTACTTC	CASSLGRVQETQYF
TRBV7-9	.	TRBJ1-1	.	TGTGCCAGCAGCTTAGCTAGGCAGGGTAGCACTGAAGCTTTCTTT	CASSLARQGSTEAFF
TRBV5-4	TRBD1	TRBJ2-1	.	TGTGCCAGCAGCTCGGACAGGGGGCTCAATGAGCAGTTCTTC	CASSSDRGLNEQFF
TRBV7-8	TRBD1	TRBJ1-4	.	TGTGCCAGCAGGTCCGACAGGGTCGGTAATGAAAAACTGTTTTTT	CASRSDRVGNEKLFF